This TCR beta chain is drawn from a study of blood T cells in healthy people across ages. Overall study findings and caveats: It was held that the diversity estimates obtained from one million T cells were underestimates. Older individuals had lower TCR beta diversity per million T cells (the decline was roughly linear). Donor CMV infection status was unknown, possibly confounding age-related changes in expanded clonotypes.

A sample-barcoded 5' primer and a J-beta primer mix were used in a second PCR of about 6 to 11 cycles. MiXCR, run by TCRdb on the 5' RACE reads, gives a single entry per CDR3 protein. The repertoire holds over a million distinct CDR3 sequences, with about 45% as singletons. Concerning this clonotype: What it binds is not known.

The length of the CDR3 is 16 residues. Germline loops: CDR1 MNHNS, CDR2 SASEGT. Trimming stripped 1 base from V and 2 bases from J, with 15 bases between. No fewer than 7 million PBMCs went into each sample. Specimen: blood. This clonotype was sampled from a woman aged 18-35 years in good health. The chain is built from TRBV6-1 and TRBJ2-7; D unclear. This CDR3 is CASSEGRYTTAYEQYF. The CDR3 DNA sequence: TGTGCCAGCAGTGAAGGCCGTTACACTACCGCCTACGAGCAGTACTTC.